The clone carrying this TCR beta chain was recorded at least ten times. The source of the sample is a study of T-cell reconstitution after alpha-beta-depleted transplantation in children. Researchers prepared the TCRbeta library using unique molecular identifiers, the study reports. TCRdb re-analysed the PCR reads in MiXCR, keeping a single row per CDR3 protein. The sample gives a few hundred thousand distinct CDR3 sequences, roughly a tenth of which show up once; roughly 6% is in the top ten. CDR1 is DFQATT, CDR2 SNEGSKA, per germline (reference sequence). V lost 0 bases and J lost 5; bases outside the gene matches: 4. The CDR3 runs to 15 residues.

This clonotype was obtained from a human donor who donated a stem cell graft to a child with acute myeloid leukemia. The material was PBMCs from the stem cell graft donor, obtained from the stem cell graft. This chain joins TRBV20-1 and TRBJ1-4; 9 positions agree with TRBD1. CDR3 in amino acids: CSARDFGTGNEKLFF. The DNA of the CDR3 is TGCAGTGCTAGAGACTTCGGGACAGGGAATGAAAAACTGTTTTTT.